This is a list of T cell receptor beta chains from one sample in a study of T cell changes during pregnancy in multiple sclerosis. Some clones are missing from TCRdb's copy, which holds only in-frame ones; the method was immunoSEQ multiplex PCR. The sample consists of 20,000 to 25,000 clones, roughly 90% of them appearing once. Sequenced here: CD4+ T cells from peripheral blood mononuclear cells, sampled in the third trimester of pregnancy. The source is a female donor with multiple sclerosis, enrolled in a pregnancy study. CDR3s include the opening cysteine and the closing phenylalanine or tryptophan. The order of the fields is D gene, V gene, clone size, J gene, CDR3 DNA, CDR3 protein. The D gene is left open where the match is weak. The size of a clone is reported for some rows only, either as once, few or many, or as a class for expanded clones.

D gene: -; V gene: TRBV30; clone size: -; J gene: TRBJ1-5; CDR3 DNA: TGTGCCTGGAGGTTCCCAGGAAGCAATCAGCCCCAGCATTTT; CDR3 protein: CAWRFPGSNQPQHF
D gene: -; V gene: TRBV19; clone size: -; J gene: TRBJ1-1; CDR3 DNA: TGTGCCAGTAGTGGGCGGCCGGGGCTCACCCTCGGGGGAATCACTGAAGCTTTCTTT; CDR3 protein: CASSGRPGLTLGGITEAFF
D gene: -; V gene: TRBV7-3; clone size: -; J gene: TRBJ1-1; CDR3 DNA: TGTGCCAGCAGCTTAACGGGGCAGTCCGGCACTGAAGCTTTCTTT; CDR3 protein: CASSLTGQSGTEAFF
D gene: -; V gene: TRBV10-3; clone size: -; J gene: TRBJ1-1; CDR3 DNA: TGTGCCATCAGTGTGGCAGGGAACACTGAAGCTTTCTTT; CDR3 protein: CAISVAGNTEAFF
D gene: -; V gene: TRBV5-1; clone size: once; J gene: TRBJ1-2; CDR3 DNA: TGCGCCAGCAGCTCTTCAGTTGGAACGGGGTCTGGCTACACCTTC; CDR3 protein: CASSSSVGTGSGYTF
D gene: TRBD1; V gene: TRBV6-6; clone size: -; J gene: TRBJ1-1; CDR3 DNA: TGTGCCAGCAGCCGCGGACAGGGGGTGGTCACTGAAGCTTTCTTT; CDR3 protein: CASSRGQGVVTEAFF
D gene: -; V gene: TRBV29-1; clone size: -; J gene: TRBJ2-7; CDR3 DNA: TGCAGCGGGGGAGGAGGCCGAGCCTACGAGCAGTACTTC; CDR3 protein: CSGGGGRAYEQYF
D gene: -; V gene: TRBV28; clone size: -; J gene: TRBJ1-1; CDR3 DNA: TGTGCCACCCTCGGGCAGGGTGGTCCTGAAGCTTTCTTT; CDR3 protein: CATLGQGGPEAFF
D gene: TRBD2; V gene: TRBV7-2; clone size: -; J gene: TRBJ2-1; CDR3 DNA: TGTGCCAGCAGCCCGGCTAGCGGGGGCTCCTATGAGCAGTTCTTC; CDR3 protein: CASSPASGGSYEQFF
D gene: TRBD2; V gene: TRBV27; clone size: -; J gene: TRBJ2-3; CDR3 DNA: TGTGCCAGCAGCCGGGGAAGGGCGGGGGACTTCACAGATACGCAGTATTTT; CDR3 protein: CASSRGRAGDFTDTQYF
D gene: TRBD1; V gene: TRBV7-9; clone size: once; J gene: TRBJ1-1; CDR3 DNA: TGTGCCAGCGACTTGGGGCAGGGGGCGGCCACTGAAGCTTTCTTT; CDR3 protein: CASDLGQGAATEAFF